This TCR beta chain was retrieved from a study of response to subunit inactivated influenza vaccine. One entry per CDR3 protein, called by TCRdb with MiXCR from the RT-PCR reads. The sample has 500,000 to 600,000 distinct CDR3 sequences; approximately 15% are singletons. Looked up from germline, CDR1 is SGHVS and CDR2 is FNYEAQ. Trimming cost V 5 bases and J 4 bases, with 15 bases left between them. The CDR3 length is 15 residues. Notes on the study in general: The authors offered the suggestion that each seasonal influenza vaccination recruits few new T cells.

For this clonotype: Its antigen remains unknown.

The V call is TRBV7-6, the J call TRBJ1-5; the D gene is possibly TRBD1 (5 bases). This TCR came from a man in his fifties or sixties who received an inactivated influenza vaccine. The material sequenced was PBMCs from blood, taken 11 to 12 days after vaccination. The CDR3 nucleotides read TGTGCCAGCAGCCTATACGGGACGGCTAATCAGCCCCAGCATTTT. It encodes CASSLYGTANQPQHF.